This T cell receptor (beta chain) was sequenced for a study of shared clonotypes between healthy human individuals. Study at large: CD4 naive cells filled three plates per donor, CD4 memory three, CD8 naive two and CD8 memory one. General study results and limits: Only blood was sampled, and tissue TCR repertoires likely differ from blood ones.

Germline-derived CDR1 and CDR2 are LNHDA and SQIVND (reference sequence). Trimming at V came to 5 bases and at J to 4 bases, leaving 7 bases not matched to a gene. CDR3 length equals 15 residues. For this clone: Its antigen is as yet unknown.

None of the donors, who were healthy HIV-negative adults, had recently had acute infections or vaccinations. Using immunoSEQ multiplex PCR, the repertoire was profiled, and TCRdb retains in-frame clones only, with some absent. The sample lists approximately 250,000 clones; approximately 70% were seen once. The sequence was collected from a man aged 25-40 years in good health. Sequenced sample: memory CD4+ T cells sorted from blood. Subset noted: CD45RA-negative fraction. The rearrangement joins TRBV19 to TRBJ1-4; the match to TRBD1 covers 7 bases. Here the CDR3 DNA reads TGTGCCAGTAGTGACCAGAGGGGGCGTAATGAAAAACTGTTTTTT. Translation gives CASSDQRGRNEKLFF.